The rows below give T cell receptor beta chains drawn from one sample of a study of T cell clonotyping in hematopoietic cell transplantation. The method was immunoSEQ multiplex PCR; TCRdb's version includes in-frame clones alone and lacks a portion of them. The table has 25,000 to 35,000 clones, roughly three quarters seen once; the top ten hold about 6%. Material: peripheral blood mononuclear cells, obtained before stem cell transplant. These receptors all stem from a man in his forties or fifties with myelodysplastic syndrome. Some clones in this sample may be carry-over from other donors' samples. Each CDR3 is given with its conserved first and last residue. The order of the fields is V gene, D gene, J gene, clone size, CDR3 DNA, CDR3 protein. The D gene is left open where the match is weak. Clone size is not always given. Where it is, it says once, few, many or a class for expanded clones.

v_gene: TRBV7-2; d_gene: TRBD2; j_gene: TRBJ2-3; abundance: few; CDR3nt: TGTGCCAGCACTGCGGGAGTATTCGATACGCAGTATTTT; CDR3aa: CASTAGVFDTQYF
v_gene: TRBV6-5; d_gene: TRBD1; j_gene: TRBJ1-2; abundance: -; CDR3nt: TGTGCCAGCAGTTACGGACAGGGGGCTTACTATGGCTACACCTTC; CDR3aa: CASSYGQGAYYGYTF
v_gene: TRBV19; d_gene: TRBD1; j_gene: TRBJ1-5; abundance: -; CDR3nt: TGTGCCAGTAGTATCGGGACAGGTAGCAATCAGCCCCAGCATTTT; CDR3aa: CASSIGTGSNQPQHF
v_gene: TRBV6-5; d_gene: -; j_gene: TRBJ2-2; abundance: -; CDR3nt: TGTGCCAGCAGTCAGAACACCGGGGAGCTGTTTTTT; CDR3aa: CASSQNTGELFF
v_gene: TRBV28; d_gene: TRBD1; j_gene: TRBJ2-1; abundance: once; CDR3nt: TGTGCCATCGAGGAGACAGGGGGCGTTAAGCAGTTCTTC; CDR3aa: CAIEETGGVKQFF
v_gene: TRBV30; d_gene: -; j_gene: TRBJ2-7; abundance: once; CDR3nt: TGTGCCTGGGAGGGGTGGGCAGGGGATGCCTACGAGCAGTACTTC; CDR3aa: CAWEGWAGDAYEQYF
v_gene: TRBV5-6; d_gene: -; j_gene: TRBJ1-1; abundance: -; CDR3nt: TGTGCCAGCAGCCTCGGCAGGGCTCCCCAAGCTTTCTTT; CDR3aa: CASSLGRAPQAFF
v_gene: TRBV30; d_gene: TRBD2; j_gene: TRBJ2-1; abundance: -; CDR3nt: TGTGCCTGGGGTGCGACTAGCGGGTTTAGCTCCTACAATGAGCAGTTCTTC; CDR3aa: CAWGATSGFSSYNEQFF
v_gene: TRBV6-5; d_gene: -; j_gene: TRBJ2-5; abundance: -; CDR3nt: TGTGCCAGCAGTTCCCAGCCCCAAGAGACCCAGTACTTC; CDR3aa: CASSSQPQETQYF
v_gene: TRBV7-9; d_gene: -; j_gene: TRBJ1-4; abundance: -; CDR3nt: TGTGCCAGCAGCTTAGAGGAGGCTAATGAAAAACTGTTTTTT; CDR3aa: CASSLEEANEKLFF
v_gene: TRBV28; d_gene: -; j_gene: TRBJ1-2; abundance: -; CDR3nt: TGTGCCAGCAGTCGTGATTATGGCTACACCTTC; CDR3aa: CASSRDYGYTF
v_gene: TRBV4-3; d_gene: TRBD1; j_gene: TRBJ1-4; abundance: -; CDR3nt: TGCGCCAGCAGCCAGTTTCGACAGGGCCCAACTAATGAAAAACTGTTTTTT; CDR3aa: CASSQFRQGPTNEKLFF
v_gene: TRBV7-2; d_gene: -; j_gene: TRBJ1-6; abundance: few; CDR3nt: TGTGCCAGCAGCTTAGTGACCAGAAATTCACCCCTCCACTTT; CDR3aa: CASSLVTRNSPLHF
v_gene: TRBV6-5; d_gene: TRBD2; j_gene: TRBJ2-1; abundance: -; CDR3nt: TGTGCCAGCAGTTTTGGACTAGCGGGAGGGAATGAGCAGTTCTTC; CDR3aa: CASSFGLAGGNEQFF
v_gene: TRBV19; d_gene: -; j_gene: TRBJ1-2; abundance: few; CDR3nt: TGTGCCAGTAGGGACGGTTATGGCTACACCTTC; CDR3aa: CASRDGYGYTF
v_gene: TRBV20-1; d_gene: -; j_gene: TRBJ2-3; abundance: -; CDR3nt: TGCAGTGCCGCCCCCGACGATACGCAGTATTTT; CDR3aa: CSAAPDDTQYF
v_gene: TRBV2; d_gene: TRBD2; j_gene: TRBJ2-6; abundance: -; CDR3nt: TGTGCCAGCACCTGGGGGGGGATTGCTGGGGCCAACGTCCTGACTTTC; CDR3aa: CASTWGGIAGANVLTF
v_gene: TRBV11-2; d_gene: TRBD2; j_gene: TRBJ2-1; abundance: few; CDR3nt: TGTGCCAGCAGCCTCTCTGCGGGGGGGCCAAATGAGCAGTTCTTC; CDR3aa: CASSLSAGGPNEQFF
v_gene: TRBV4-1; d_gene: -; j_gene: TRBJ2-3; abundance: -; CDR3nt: TGCGCCAGCAGCCAAGATCGGGGGGCTCCAGATACGCAGTATTTT; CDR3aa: CASSQDRGAPDTQYF
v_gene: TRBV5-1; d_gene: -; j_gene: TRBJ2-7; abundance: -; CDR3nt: TGCGCCAGCAGCTTGAACAGTAACAACGAGCAGTACTTC; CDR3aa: CASSLNSNNEQYF
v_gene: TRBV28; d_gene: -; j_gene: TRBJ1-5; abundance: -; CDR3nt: TGTGCCAGCTTCCCAGGGGGCAATCAGCCCCAGCATTTT; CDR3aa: CASFPGGNQPQHF
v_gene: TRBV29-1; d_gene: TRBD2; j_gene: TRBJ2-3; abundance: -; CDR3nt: TGCAGCGTTGTCCTAGCGGGGGGCCGGGGTACGCAGTATTTT; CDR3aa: CSVVLAGGRGTQYF
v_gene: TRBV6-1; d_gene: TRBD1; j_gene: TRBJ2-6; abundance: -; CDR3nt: TGTGCCAGCAGTGAACGGGACAGCTCTGGGGCCAACGTCCTGACTTTC; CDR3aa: CASSERDSSGANVLTF
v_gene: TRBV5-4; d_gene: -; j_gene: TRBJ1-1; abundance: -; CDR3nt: TGTGCCAGCAGCACCGGAGGTGGGGGGGCGGGCACTGAAGCTTTCTTT; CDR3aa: CASSTGGGGAGTEAFF
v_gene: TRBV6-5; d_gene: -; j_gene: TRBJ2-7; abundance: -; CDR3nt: TGTGCCAGCAGGACAGGCTGGGTCGGCGAGCAGTACTTC; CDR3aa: CASRTGWVGEQYF
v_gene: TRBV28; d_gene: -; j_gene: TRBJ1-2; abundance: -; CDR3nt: TGTGCCAGCAGTCCGTCAGAAGGCCGGGGGTATGGCTACACCTTC; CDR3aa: CASSPSEGRGYGYTF
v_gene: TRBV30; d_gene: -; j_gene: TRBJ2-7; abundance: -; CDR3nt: TGTGCCTTGGGCCTAGGGGCCTACGAGCAGTACTTC; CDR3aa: CALGLGAYEQYF
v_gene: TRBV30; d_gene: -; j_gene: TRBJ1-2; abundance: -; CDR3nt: TGTGCCTACCCGGCACAGACTAACTATGGCTACACCTTC; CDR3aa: CAYPAQTNYGYTF
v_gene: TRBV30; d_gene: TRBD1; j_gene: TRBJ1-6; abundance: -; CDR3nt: TGTGCCTGGAGTGACCTCGTAGCAGGGGGGTGGTCACCCCTCCACTTT; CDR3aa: CAWSDLVAGGWSPLHF
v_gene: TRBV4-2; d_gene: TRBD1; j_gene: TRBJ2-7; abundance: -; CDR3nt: TGTGCCAGCAGCCAAGACGGTGGGACAGTATCCTACGAGCAGTACTTC; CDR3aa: CASSQDGGTVSYEQYF
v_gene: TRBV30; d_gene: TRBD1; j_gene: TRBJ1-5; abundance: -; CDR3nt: TGTGCCTGGTCAGGGGGGGGCGGTCAGCCCCAGCATTTT; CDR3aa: CAWSGGGGQPQHF
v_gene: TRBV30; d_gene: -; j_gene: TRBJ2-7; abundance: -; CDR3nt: TGTGCCTGGATGACGAATAACTACGAGCAGTACTTC; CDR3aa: CAWMTNNYEQYF
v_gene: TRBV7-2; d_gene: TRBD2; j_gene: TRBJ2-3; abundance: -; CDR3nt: TGTGCCAGCAGCTCGAGCGGGGGGTTCGGCAAGTATTTT; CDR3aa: CASSSSGGFGKYF
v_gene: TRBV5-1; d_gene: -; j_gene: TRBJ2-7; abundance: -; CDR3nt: TGCGCCAGCAGCTTAACCACCTCCTACGAGCAGTACTTC; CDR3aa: CASSLTTSYEQYF
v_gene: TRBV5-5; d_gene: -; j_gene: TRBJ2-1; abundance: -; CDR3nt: TGTGCCAGCAGCTTGGGAGGTGAGCAGTTCTTC; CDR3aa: CASSLGGEQFF
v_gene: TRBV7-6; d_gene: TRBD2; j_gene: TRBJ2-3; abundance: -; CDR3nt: TGTGCCAGCAGCTTAGAGGGGAGCGGGAGGGATACAGATACGCAGTATTTT; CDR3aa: CASSLEGSGRDTDTQYF
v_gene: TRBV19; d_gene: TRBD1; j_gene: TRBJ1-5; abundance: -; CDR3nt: TGTGCCAGTAGCCAGGACAGGCGTAATCAGCCCCAGCATTTT; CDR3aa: CASSQDRRNQPQHF
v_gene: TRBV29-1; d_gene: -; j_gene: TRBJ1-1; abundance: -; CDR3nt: TGCAGCGGTCGGACGGGAGGAGGGACTGAAGCTTTCTTT; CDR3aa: CSGRTGGGTEAFF
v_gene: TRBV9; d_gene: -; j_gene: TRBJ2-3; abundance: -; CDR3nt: TGTGCCAGCAGCGTAGGTACAGGTCTCAGCACAGATACGCAGTATTTT; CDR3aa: CASSVGTGLSTDTQYF
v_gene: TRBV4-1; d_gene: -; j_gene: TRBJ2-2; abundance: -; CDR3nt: TGCGCCAGCAGCCAGGAGGGCCTCAACACCGGGGAGCTGTTTTTT; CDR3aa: CASSQEGLNTGELFF
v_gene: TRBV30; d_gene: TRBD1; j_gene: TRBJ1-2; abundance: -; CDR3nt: TGTGCCTGGAGGGGAGGACAGGGGGCTAGCTATGGCTACACCTTC; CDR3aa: CAWRGGQGASYGYTF
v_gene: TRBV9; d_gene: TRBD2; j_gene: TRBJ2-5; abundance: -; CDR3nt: TGTGCCAGCAGCGTAGACGGGACTAGCGTAGAGACCCAGTACTTC; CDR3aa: CASSVDGTSVETQYF